Each of the 10 T cell receptor beta chains below was sequenced from the same sample in a study of T cells in Graves' hyperthyroidism and ophthalmopathy. Amplification of TCR beta CDR3 regions was performed using RNA transcripts as template. A first-round RT-PCR of the TCR CDR3 used the HTBI primer set. TCRdb itself ran the multiplex PCR reads through MiXCR, one entry per CDR3 protein. The table shows around 600,000 distinct CDR3 sequences, with 16% occurring only once. The sequencing input was blood. These TCRs come from a woman in her forties with Graves' ophthalmopathy.

This clonotype was seen many times. The rearrangement uses TRBV11-2 and TRBJ1-1; D unclear. Trimming shortened V by 3 bases and J by 1 base, and 6 bases separated the two germline ends. CDR3 size: 13 residues. Germline V gene sequence: CDR1 SGHAT, CDR2 FQNNGV. The CDR3 sequence: CASSFGQNTEAFF. CDR3 DNA: TGTGCCAGCAGCTTCGGGCAGAACACTGAAGCTTTCTTT.

This clonotype was counted a few times. V and J are TRBV10-3 and TRBJ2-1, with 7 bases matching TRBD2. V lost 4 bases and J lost 6; bases outside the gene matches: 6. Germline values: CDR1 ENHRY, CDR2 SYGVKD. This CDR3 is built from 14 residues. CDR3 nucleotides: TGTGCCATCAGTGTGGGCGGGAGTTTCAATGAGCAGTTCTTC. Translating gives CAISVGGSFNEQFF.

The chain has TRBV20-1 and TRBJ1-6; tentatively, D is TRBD1 (6 bases). CDR1 and CDR2 (germline): DFQATT, SNEGSKA (reference sequence). The V and J ends lost 6 bases and 8 bases respectively, with 17 bases between them. The CDR3 consists of 14 residues. The CDR3 loop reads CSAPRGGAYSPLHF. CDR3 DNA: TGCAGTGCCCCCCGAGGGGGAGCTTATTCACCCCTCCACTTT.

In its sample, this clonotype was seen many times. This chain joins TRBV27 and TRBJ2-3; TRBD2 aligns across 8 bases. The CDR3 extends over 15 amino acids. The germline V gene encodes CDR1 MNHEY and CDR2 SMNVEV (reference sequence). J lost 7 bases, V lost 6 bases, and 12 bases had no gene match. This chain's CDR3 is CASSPSGRYGYTQYF. The CDR3 coding sequence is TGTGCCAGCAGCCCCAGCGGGAGATACGGGTATACGCAGTATTTT.

The J gene is TRBJ2-5, the V gene TRBV15, with D perhaps TRBD1 (5 bases). V was clipped by 0 bases and J by 5 bases, with 13 bases between them. CDR1 is LNHNV and CDR2 is YYDKDF in the germline V gene (reference sequence). The CDR3 totals 15 residues. CDR3 sequence (DNA): TGTGCCACCAGCAGAGAGGCGCAGGGTTGGGAGACCCAGTACTTC. Its protein is CATSREAQGWETQYF. Filled out from reference TRBV15 and TRBJ2-5, the complete variable domain reads DAMVIQNPRYQVTQFGKPVTLSCSQTLNHNVMYWYQQKSSQAPKLLFHYYDKDFNNEADTPDNFQSRRPNTSFCFLDIRSPGLGDTAMYLCATSREAQGWETQYFGPGTRLLVL.

This clonotype was recorded at least ten times. The chain has TRBV11-3 and TRBJ2-1, with 7 bases lining up with TRBD2. Unmatched junction bases numbered 8, after V lost 3 bases and J lost 3 bases. The germline V gene encodes CDR1 SGHNT and CDR2 YENEEA. This CDR3 has 16 amino acids. CDR3 amino acids: CASSLFLAAYYNEQFF. The DNA for the CDR3 is TGTGCCAGCAGCTTGTTCCTAGCGGCCTACTACAATGAGCAGTTCTTC. Combining the CDR3 with reference TRBV11-3 and TRBJ2-1 gives the whole variable domain EAGVVQSPRYKIIEKKQPVAFWCNPISGHNTLYWYLQNLGQGPELLIRYENEEAVDDSQLPKDRFSAERLKGVDSTLKIQPAELGDSAVYLCASSLFLAAYYNEQFFGPGTRLTVL.

This clonotype has at least ten counts. The chain has TRBV15 and TRBJ2-2, with a tentative D call TRBD2 (5 bases). The CDR3 runs to 15 residues. V gave up 0 bases and J gave up 4 bases, with 9 bases separating them. The germline V gene encodes CDR1 LNHNV and CDR2 YYDKDF (reference sequence). In nucleotides, the CDR3 is TGTGCCACCAGCAGAGAACTAGGCACCACCGGGGAGCTGTTTTTT. Amino acid sequence: CATSRELGTTGELFF.

CDR3 in amino acids: CASTGGAGTQYF. The CDR3 DNA reads as TGTGCCAGCACAGGGGGCGCGGGTACGCAGTATTTT. The rearrangement links TRBV2 to TRBJ2-3; TRBD1 matches 8 bases. The CDR3 totals 12 residues. V shed 7 bases and J 8 bases; nucleotides not matched to a gene: 5. Germline CDR1 SNHLY, CDR2 FYNNEI.

This clonotype was counted ten times or more. J is TRBJ1-6 and V is TRBV12-3 or TRBV12-4; 7 nucleotides line up with TRBD1. V was clipped by 5 bases and J by 7 bases; unmatched bases: 8. This CDR3 is 15 amino acids long. The CDR3 DNA is TGTGCCAGCAGTCCGAGGACAGGAGGAAATTCACCCCTCCACTTT. It specifies CASSPRTGGNSPLHF.

The chain employs TRBV30 and TRBJ2-1, with D uncertain. The CDR3 is 14 amino acids. V was cut by 2 bases and J by 8 bases, with 16 bases left in between. Germline CDR1 is GTSNPN and CDR2 is SVGIG (reference sequence). CDR3 loop: CAWSSQFLTHEQFF. Here the CDR3 DNA reads TGTGCCTGGAGTAGCCAATTCTTGACCCATGAGCAGTTCTTC.